This T cell receptor (beta chain) originates from a study of a mutant IDH1 vaccine in newly diagnosed glioma. Overall study: Beforehand, treatment had been radiotherapy, temozolomide, or both; the majority received both.

Noted time point: baseline, week 1 (first vaccination visit). Stated treatment: pre-vaccination baseline after standard-of-care therapy. Profiled with immunoSEQ multiplex PCR; TCRdb holds only in-frame clones, not every one. The top ten hold over 6.5% of the sample, which has some 95,000 clones, around 80% seen once. Of note for this clone: Antigen: not known. An end of the junction does not agree with germline; a read error may underlie this.

The CDR3 covers 15 residues. CDR1 and CDR2 from the germline V gene are SSHAT and FNYEAQ (reference sequence). Study observations and caveats: Pseudoprogression seemed unrelated to changes in top peripheral T cell clonotypes.

The sequence was obtained from a man in his forties with glioma. This material consisted of PBMCs, taken from a glioma patient treated with radiotherapy, temozolomide or both. The rearrangement joins TRBV7-7 to TRBJ2-1; 13 bases align to TRBD2. CDR3 loop: CASSSGTSGTNEQFF. The CDR3 nucleotides are TGTGCTAGCAGCTCCGGGACTAGCGGGACCAATGAGCAGTTCTTC.